These 23 T cell receptor beta chains were all obtained from the same sample, sequenced in a study of T cells after yellow fever vaccination. TCRdb re-derived calls from the 5' RACE reads in MiXCR, one entry per CDR3 protein. The sample has some 320,000 distinct CDR3 sequences, approximately 4.3% seen once; the top ten hold 15% to 20%. Sequencing used PBMCs, obtained 15 days after the yellow fever booster vaccination. These receptors originate from a man younger than 35 who received the YFV17D yellow fever vaccine.

Ten or more counts support this clonotype. The chain is built from TRBV5-1 and TRBJ1-5; no clear D. V was cut by 1 base and J by 3 bases, with 17 bases left in between. Germline CDR1 reads SGHRS; CDR2 reads YFSETQ. The CDR3 contains 17 residues. The CDR3 coding sequence is TGCGCCAGCAGCTTGTCTTGGGGAGCAGCTGACAATCAGCCCCAGCATTTT. Translated, it gives CASSLSWGAADNQPQHF.

The sample holds many counts of this clonotype. This rearrangement joins TRBV9 to TRBJ1-5; D is unclear. The germline V gene has CDR1 SGDLS and CDR2 YYNGEE. V lost 4 bases to trimming and J lost 1 base, with 12 bases between them. The CDR3 consists of 15 residues. The CDR3 DNA reads TGTGCCAGCAGCACGGCAGGCGGAAGCAATCAGCCCCAGCATTTT. Translation: CASSTAGGSNQPQHF. Full variable domain (outside the CDR3, taken from reference TRBV9 and TRBJ1-5): DSGVTQTPKHLITATGQRVTLRCSPRSGDLSVYWYQQSLDQGLQFLIQYYNGEERAKGNILERFSAQQFPDLHSELNLSSLELGDSALYFCASSTAGGSNQPQHFGDGTRLSIL.

The chain links TRBV27 to TRBJ1-2; 8 nucleotides align to TRBD1. The J segment lost 5 bases and the V segment lost 4 bases, leaving 9 bases of the junction unmatched. This CDR3 has 15 residues. The germline V gene encodes CDR1 MNHEY and CDR2 SMNVEV (reference sequence). The CDR3 protein is CASSSRDRFPYGYTF. The CDR3 DNA reads TGTGCCAGCAGTTCACGGGACAGGTTCCCTTATGGCTACACCTTC.

This clonotype was counted many times. The chain carries TRBV2 and TRBJ1-4; possibly TRBD1 for D (5 bases). Germline CDR1 SNHLY, CDR2 FYNNEI. V was pared by 6 bases and J by 5 bases, with 13 bases between. This CDR3 region has 14 residues. The CDR3 here is CASSSWGLNEKLFF. Written as DNA, the CDR3 is TGTGCCAGCAGCAGTTGGGGGTTGAATGAAAAACTGTTTTTT.

This clonotype was counted between two and nine times. The rearrangement links TRBV6-6 to TRBJ1-1; 9 bases are a match to TRBD1. This CDR3 contains 16 residues. The J segment lost 6 bases and the V segment lost 5 bases, leaving 13 bases of the junction unmatched. Per germline, CDR1 MNHNY and CDR2 SVGAGI (reference sequence). CDR3 DNA sequence: TGTGCCAGCAGTACCTGGGACAGGGCTAATTTAGCTGAAGCTTTCTTT. Translation: CASSTWDRANLAEAFF.

V usage is TRBV4-2 and J usage is TRBJ1-3, with D uncertain. V was cut by 4 bases and J by 3 bases, with 19 bases left in between. The CDR3 covers 17 residues. The germline V gene encodes CDR1 LGHNA and CDR2 YNFKEQ. The chain's CDR3 is CASSPVDFPFGGNTIYF. DNA of the CDR3: TGTGCCAGCAGCCCTGTGGACTTCCCATTTGGTGGAAACACCATATATTTT.

This clonotype occurred a few times. This CDR3 is CASSDSPRGAYTF. CDR3 sequence (DNA): TGTGCCAGCAGCGATTCTCCACGGGGGGCCTACACCTTC. This chain links TRBV7-9 with TRBJ1-2; D possibly corresponds to TRBD1 (6 bases). The CDR3 is 13 residues long. The V end was cut by 5 bases, the J end by 10 bases, with 17 bases between. The germline V gene has CDR1 SEHNR and CDR2 FQNEAQ (reference sequence).

This clonotype was observed at least ten times. The chain employs TRBV7-9 and TRBJ2-3, with D hard to call. The CDR3 sequence is 14 residues long. Deletions cut 3 bases from V and 2 bases from J, with 9 bases between. Germline assignment: CDR1 SEHNR and CDR2 FQNEAQ (reference sequence). Here the CDR3 DNA reads TGTGCCAGCAGCTTGGGTACAGCCACAGATACGCAGTATTTT. Translated: CASSLGTATDTQYF.

In its sample, this clonotype was seen many times. The chain couples TRBV5-1 to TRBJ2-2; tentatively, D is TRBD1 (6 bases). The V and J ends lost 0 bases and 0 bases respectively, with 9 bases between them. The CDR3 totals 16 residues. The V gene's germline CDR1 is SGHRS and CDR2 YFSETQ. The chain's CDR3 is CASSLAWTANTGELFF. Here the CDR3 DNA reads TGCGCCAGCAGCTTGGCTTGGACAGCGAACACCGGGGAGCTGTTTTTT.

In its sample, this clonotype was seen many times. The CDR3 sequence: CASSPDSLNTEAFF. CDR3 bases: TGTGCCAGCAGCCCGGACAGTCTGAACACTGAAGCTTTCTTT. V gene TRBV6-5 combines with J gene TRBJ1-1; D might be TRBD1 (6 bases). Germline values: CDR1 MNHEY, CDR2 SVGAGI. The CDR3 is 14 residues long. V was cut by 6 bases and J by 0 bases, with 11 bases left in between.

This clonotype was recorded a few times. The chain employs TRBV14 and TRBJ1-6, with TRBD1 as a possible D gene (5 bases). Trimming removed 4 bases at V and 7 bases at J, with 14 bases between. CDR3 length equals 15 residues. The V gene's germline CDR1 is SGHDN and CDR2 FVKESK. CDR3 residues: CASSPRGDGNSPLHF. CDR3 sequence (DNA): TGTGCCAGCAGCCCACGAGGGGATGGCAATTCACCCCTCCACTTT.

This clonotype was recorded many times. V is TRBV12-3 or TRBV12-4 and J is TRBJ2-4; no definite D call. V was shortened by 3 bases and J by 0 bases, with 15 bases between the two germline ends. CDR3 size: 17 residues. CDR3 in amino acids: CASSFVGEARAKNIQYF. The CDR3 nucleotides are TGTGCCAGCAGTTTCGTGGGTGAGGCACGAGCCAAAAACATTCAGTACTTC.

This clonotype came up a few times. V is TRBV5-1 and J is TRBJ1-2; weak D call: TRBD1 (6 bases). The CDR3 contains 16 residues. Trimming stripped 0 bases from V and 1 base from J, with 13 bases between. Germline V gene lookup returns CDR1 SGHRS and CDR2 YFSETQ. CDR3 amino acids: CASSLGDIGFNYGYTF. The CDR3 nucleotides are TGCGCCAGCAGCTTGGGGGACATAGGATTTAACTATGGCTACACCTTC.

This clonotype showed up many times. V is TRBV20-1 and J is TRBJ2-2; TRBD1 matches at 7 bases. This CDR3 has 17 amino acids. The J segment lost 3 bases and the V segment lost 0 bases, leaving 10 bases of the junction unmatched. Germline CDR1 and CDR2: DFQATT and SNEGSKA (reference sequence). The CDR3 DNA is TGCAGTGCTAGAGATCCCCGGACAGGCCGTGACACCGGGGAGCTGTTTTTT. Amino acid sequence: CSARDPRTGRDTGELFF.

The V and J genes are TRBV11-2 and TRBJ2-1; tentative D call: TRBD1 (6 bases). This CDR3 contains 15 residues. CDR1 SGHAT and CDR2 FQNNGV come from the germline V gene. V gave up 6 bases and J gave up 10 bases, with 22 bases separating them. CDR3 residues: CASRYSGDIRGEQFF. CDR3 sequence (DNA): TGTGCCAGCAGGTATTCAGGGGATATTAGGGGCGAGCAGTTCTTC.

The chain employs TRBV6-1 and TRBJ2-3; TRBD1 matches at 8 bases. CDR1 is MNHNS and CDR2 is SASEGT in the germline V gene. V trimming: 4 bases; J trimming: 4 bases; junction bases outside the gene matches: 7. The CDR3 has 15 residues. The CDR3, as DNA: TGTGCCAGCAGTGTCGCAGGGGGCCGGGCAGATACGCAGTATTTT. Translating it yields CASSVAGGRADTQYF.

The rearrangement links TRBV5-1 to TRBJ2-5, with D possibly matching TRBD1 (5 bases). This CDR3 spans 15 amino acids. The V gene lost 4 bases and the J gene lost 3 bases, with 16 bases spanning the gap. Germline V gives CDR1 SGHRS, CDR2 YFSETQ. The CDR3 nucleotides are TGCGCCAGCAGCCGCCTAGGGGATTCTGAAGAGACCCAGTACTTC. This gives the protein CASSRLGDSEETQYF.

This clonotype was found many times. The chain links TRBV20-1 to TRBJ1-1; D unclear. Germline V gene data show CDR1 as DFQATT and CDR2 as SNEGSKA (reference sequence). The CDR3 sequence is 12 residues long. CDR3 coding DNA: TGCAGAGTTGGACTTGAGAACACTGAAGCTTTCTTT. Its protein is CRVGLENTEAFF.

The table lists this clonotype with many counts. The rearrangement uses TRBV5-6 and TRBJ2-5; no definite D call. V lost 1 base and J lost 5, with 15 bases in between. There are 15 residues in the CDR3. The germline gives CDR1 SGHDT, CDR2 YYEEEE. The CDR3 region has the DNA TGTGCCAGCAGCTTGAAGGTGGGGTACGGGGAGACCCAGTACTTC. Translating it yields CASSLKVGYGETQYF.

V is TRBV6-6 and J is TRBJ2-1, with 10 bases identical to TRBD1. J was trimmed by 8 bases and V by 4 bases; bases with no gene match: 2. The CDR3 spans 13 residues. From germline, CDR1 is MNHNY and CDR2 SVGAGI (reference sequence). Here the CDR3 DNA reads TGTGCCAGCAGTTGGACAGGGGGGGATGAGCAGTTCTTC. Its protein product is CASSWTGGDEQFF.

Ten or more counts support this clonotype. The chain employs TRBV20-1 and TRBJ2-6; no reliable D call. This CDR3 region has 14 residues. V was trimmed by 0 bases and J by 4 bases, leaving 7 bases between them. In germline, CDR1 is DFQATT, CDR2 SNEGSKA (reference sequence). The CDR3 sequence is CSAREGSGANVLTF. Written as DNA, the CDR3 is TGCAGTGCTAGAGAAGGGTCCGGGGCCAACGTCCTGACTTTC.

This clonotype was observed many times. The chain joins TRBV2 to TRBJ2-1, with D maybe TRBD2 (5 bases). V lost 5 bases and J 0 bases, leaving 11 bases between the germline ends. The germline V gene has CDR1 SNHLY and CDR2 FYNNEI. This CDR3 is built from 15 residues. The CDR3 coding sequence is TGTGCCAGCAGTTATAGCGAGAGCTCCTACAATGAGCAGTTCTTC. Its translation is CASSYSESSYNEQFF.

In its sample, this clonotype was seen a few times. The chain combines TRBV18 with TRBJ2-7; 8 positions match TRBD2. Germline CDR1 is KGHSH and CDR2 is LQKENI. The CDR3 totals 13 residues. The ends lost 6 bases at V and 5 bases at J; junction bases unmatched: 6. This CDR3 is CASSPGGDNEQYV. The CDR3, as DNA: TGTGCCAGCTCCCCGGGGGGGGATAACGAGCAGTACGTC.